This T cell receptor (beta chain) was documented in a study of shared clonotypes between healthy human individuals. This clone was counted once. Its target is not known. CD4+ cells were split into CD45RA+ naive and CD45RA-negative memory subsets. The study, taken as a whole, reports: It was the non-shared clonotypes that had lower generation probabilities than clonotypes shared by all four donors. Some naive CD4 clonotypes, around 5%, turned up in common across a handful of donors. Generally, naive subsets came out with larger estimated richness than memory subsets.

Measured with immunoSEQ multiplex PCR; TCRdb has only the in-frame clones, and not every one. The table records about 1 million clones, around 76% of them present only once. The material sequenced was memory CD4+ T cells sorted from blood. Subset meaning: CD45RA-negative fraction. This TCR was recovered from a man aged 18 to 30 in good health.

This chain's CDR3 is CASSQVGEQYF. The CDR3 nucleotides are TGTGCCAGCAGCCAAGTCGGGGAGCAGTACTTC. The chain is built from TRBV7-9 and TRBJ2-7, with D hard to call. Trimming removed 5 bases from V and 7 bases from J, with 9 bases in between. This CDR3 is built from 11 residues. CDR1 and CDR2 from the germline V gene are SEHNR and FQNEAQ (reference sequence). The whole variable domain, filled in from reference TRBV7-9 and TRBJ2-7, reads DTGVSQNPRHKITKRGQNVTFRCDPISEHNRLYWYRQTLGQGPEFLTYFQNEAQLEKSRLLSDRFSAERPKGSFSTLEIQRTEQGDSAMYLCASSQVGEQYFGPGTRLTVT.